This T cell receptor beta chain comes out of a study of blood T cell repertoires in COVID-19. Profiled with immunoSEQ multiplex PCR; TCRdb holds only in-frame clones, not every one. The sample lists 200,000 or so clones; around 88% were seen once. The cohort comprised adults aged about 18 to 89 years residing in under 25 US areas. Which cohort a participant joined came from the clinical history participants gave. V shed 0 bases and J shed 4 bases, with 10 bases lying between them. The CDR3 totals 14 residues. Germline V gene lookup returns CDR1 SGHRS and CDR2 YFSETQ. This chain joins TRBV5-1 and TRBJ1-1; tentatively, D is TRBD1 (6 bases). The material sequenced was PBMCs or T cells enriched from blood (not recorded which). The source is a middle-aged woman with acute COVID-19. The CDR3 protein is CASSLAGGRTEAFF. CDR3 DNA: TGCGCCAGCAGCTTGGCGGGGGGCCGCACTGAAGCTTTCTTT.